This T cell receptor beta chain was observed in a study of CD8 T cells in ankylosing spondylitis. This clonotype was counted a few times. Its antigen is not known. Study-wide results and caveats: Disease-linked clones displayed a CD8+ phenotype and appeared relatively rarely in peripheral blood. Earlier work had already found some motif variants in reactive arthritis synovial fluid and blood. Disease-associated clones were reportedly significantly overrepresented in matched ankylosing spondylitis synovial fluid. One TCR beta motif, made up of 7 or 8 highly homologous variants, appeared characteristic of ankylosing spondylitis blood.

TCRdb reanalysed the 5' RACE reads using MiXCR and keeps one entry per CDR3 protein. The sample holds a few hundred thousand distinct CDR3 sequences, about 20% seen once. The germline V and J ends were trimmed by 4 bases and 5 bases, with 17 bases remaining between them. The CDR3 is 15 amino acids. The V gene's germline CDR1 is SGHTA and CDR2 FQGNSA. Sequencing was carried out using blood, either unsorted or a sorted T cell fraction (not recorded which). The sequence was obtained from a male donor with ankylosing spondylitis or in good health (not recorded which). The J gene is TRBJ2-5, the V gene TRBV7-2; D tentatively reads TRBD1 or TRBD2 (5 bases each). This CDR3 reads CASSWYLGVGETQYF. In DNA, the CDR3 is TGTGCCAGCAGCTGGTACCTGGGGGTGGGGGAGACCCAGTACTTC.